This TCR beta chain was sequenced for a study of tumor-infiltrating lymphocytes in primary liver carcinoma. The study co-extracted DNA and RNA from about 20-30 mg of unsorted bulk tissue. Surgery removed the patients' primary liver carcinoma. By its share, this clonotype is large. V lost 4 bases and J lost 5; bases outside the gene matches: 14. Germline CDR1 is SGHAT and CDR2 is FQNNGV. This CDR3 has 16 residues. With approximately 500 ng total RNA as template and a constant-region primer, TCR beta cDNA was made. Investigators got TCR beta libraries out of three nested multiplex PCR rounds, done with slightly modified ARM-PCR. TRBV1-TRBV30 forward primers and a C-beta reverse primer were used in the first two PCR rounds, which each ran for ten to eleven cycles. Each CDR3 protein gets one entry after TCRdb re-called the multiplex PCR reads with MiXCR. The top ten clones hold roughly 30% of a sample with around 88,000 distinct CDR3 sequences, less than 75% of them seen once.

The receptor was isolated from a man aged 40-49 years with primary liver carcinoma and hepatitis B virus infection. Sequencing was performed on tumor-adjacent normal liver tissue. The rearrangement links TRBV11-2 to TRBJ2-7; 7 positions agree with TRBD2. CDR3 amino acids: CASSSFPGLRSHEQYF. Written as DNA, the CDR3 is TGTGCCAGCAGCTCTTTCCCGGGACTAAGGTCCCACGAGCAGTACTTC.